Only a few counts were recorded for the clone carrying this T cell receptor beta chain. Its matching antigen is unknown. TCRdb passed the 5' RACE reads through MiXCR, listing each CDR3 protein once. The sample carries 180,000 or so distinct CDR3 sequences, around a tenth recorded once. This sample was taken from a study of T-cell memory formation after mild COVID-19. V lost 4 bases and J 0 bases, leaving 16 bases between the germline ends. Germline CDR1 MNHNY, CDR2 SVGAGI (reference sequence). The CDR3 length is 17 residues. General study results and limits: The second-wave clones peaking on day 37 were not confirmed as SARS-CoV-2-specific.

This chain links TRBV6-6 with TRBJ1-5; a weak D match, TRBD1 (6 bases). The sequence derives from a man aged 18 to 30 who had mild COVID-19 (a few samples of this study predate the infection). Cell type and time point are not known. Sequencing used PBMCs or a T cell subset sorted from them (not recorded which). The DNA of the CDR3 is TGTGCCAGCAGTTCAGCTCAAAACAGGGCTAGCAATCAGCCCCAGCATTTT. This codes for CASSSAQNRASNQPQHF.